This T cell receptor (beta chain) was recovered during a study of cytomegalovirus exposure and HLA in healthy donors. Overall study: An analysis done earlier identified 120 million or so unique TCR beta sequences from approximately 200 million T cells. The study's findings and limits: Sequencing likely produced, as an artifact, a cluster of highly shared sequence variants. HLA-A and HLA-B allele assignments for most subjects were reportedly predicted accurately using TCR beta sequences.

With V trimmed by 3 bases and J by 10 bases, 8 bases remained unmatched. Germline V gives CDR1 MGHRA, CDR2 YSYEKL. The CDR3 contains 16 residues. On this clone: Its antigen is undetermined.

In the PCR, 60 Vbeta and 13 Jbeta primers were used. Per the authors' pipeline: Per a later analysis, the number of unique TCR beta chains was some 75 million, of which 10 million to 11 million were shared. Clones were sequenced by immunoSEQ multiplex PCR, and TCRdb holds only the in-frame ones, with some missing. The DNA was the basis for D and trimming; V, J and clone size are from that table. The sample features about 64,000 clones, with about 4% in its top ten. The material sequenced was PBMCs. The rearrangement uses TRBV4-1 and TRBJ2-1, with 14 bases aligning to TRBD2. The receptor's source is a woman between 18 and 29 years old in good health and CMV-seronegative. In nucleotides, the CDR3 is TGCGCCAGCAGCCAGGATGGACTAGCGGGAGGTCGGGAGCAGTTCTTC. It translates to CASSQDGLAGGREQFF.